This entry is about one T cell receptor (beta chain). What it recognizes is unknown. This sample stems from a study of beta chain features in type 1 diabetes. General observations from the study: It was among patients, rather than healthy donors, that naive, central memory and Treg TCRB repertoires appeared more similar.

Sequenced material consisted of expressed TCRB transcripts (all of the isolated RNA was reverse transcribed). About 1.01 million reads were obtained per stem cell-like memory T cell sample on average. Measured with immunoSEQ multiplex PCR; TCRdb has only the in-frame clones, and not every one. The table includes under 95,000 clones, approximately 32% detected once. Germline V gene sequence: CDR1 KGHSH, CDR2 LQKENI. The CDR3 runs 16 residues. V lost 0 bases and J lost 5; bases outside the gene matches: 4. Input material: stem cell memory CD4+ T cells from blood. This receptor was obtained from a woman under 30 in good health. The chain is built from TRBV18 and TRBJ1-1, with 12 bases lining up with TRBD1. CDR3 in DNA: TGTGCCAGCTCACCACCGGGACAGGGGGCGTATACTGAAGCTTTCTTT. It translates to CASSPPGQGAYTEAFF.